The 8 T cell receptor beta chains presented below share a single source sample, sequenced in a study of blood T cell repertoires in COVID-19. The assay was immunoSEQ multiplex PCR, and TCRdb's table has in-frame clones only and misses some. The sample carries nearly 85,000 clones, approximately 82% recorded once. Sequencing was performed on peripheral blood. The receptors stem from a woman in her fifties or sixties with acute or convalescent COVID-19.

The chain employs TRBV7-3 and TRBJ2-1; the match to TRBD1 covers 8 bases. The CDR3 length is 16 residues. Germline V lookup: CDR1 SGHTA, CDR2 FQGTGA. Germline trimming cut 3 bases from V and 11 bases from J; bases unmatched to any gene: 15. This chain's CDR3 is CASSFEPGQVAPQQFF. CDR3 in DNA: TGTGCCAGCAGCTTCGAGCCGGGACAGGTGGCCCCACAGCAGTTCTTC.

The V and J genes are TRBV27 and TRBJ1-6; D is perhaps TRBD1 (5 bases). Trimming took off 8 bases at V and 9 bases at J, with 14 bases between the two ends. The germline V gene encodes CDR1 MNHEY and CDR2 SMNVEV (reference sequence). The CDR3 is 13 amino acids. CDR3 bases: TGTGCCAGCCATCCCGGGGGTGGTTCACCCCTCCACTTT. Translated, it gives CASHPGGGSPLHF.

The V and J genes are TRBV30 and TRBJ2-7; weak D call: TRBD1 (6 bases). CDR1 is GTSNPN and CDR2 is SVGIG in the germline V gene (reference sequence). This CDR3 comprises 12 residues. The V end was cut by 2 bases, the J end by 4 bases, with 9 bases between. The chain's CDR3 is CAWSSDRYEQYF. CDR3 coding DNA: TGTGCCTGGAGTTCTGACAGGTACGAGCAGTACTTC.

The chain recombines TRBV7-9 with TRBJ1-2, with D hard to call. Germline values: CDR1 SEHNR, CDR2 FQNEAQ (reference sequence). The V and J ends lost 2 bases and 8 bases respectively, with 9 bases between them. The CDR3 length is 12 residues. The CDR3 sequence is CASSLSGGGYTF. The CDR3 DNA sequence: TGTGCCAGCAGCTTATCCGGCGGGGGCTACACCTTC. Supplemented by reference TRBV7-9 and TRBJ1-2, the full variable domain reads DTGVSQNPRHKITKRGQNVTFRCDPISEHNRLYWYRQTLGQGPEFLTYFQNEAQLEKSRLLSDRFSAERPKGSFSTLEIQRTEQGDSAMYLCASSLSGGGYTFGSGTRLTVV.

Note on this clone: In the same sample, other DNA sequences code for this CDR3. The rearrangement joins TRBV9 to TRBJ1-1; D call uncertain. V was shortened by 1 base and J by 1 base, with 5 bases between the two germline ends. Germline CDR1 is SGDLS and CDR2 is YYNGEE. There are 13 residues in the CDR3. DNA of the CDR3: TGTGCCAGCAGCGTACGGGAGAACACTGAAGCTTTCTTT. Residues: CASSVRENTEAFF.

The CDR3, as DNA: TGCGCCAGCAGCGGGACAGGGGTGTCTCAATCGGGGGACACTGAAGCTTTCTTT. Its protein is CASSGTGVSQSGDTEAFF. The J gene is TRBJ1-1, the V gene TRBV10-1; 10 bases line up with TRBD1. CDR3 length equals 18 residues. Germline-derived CDR1 and CDR2 are WNHNN and SYGVQD (reference sequence). V lost 6 bases, J lost 3 bases, and 16 bases stayed unmatched.

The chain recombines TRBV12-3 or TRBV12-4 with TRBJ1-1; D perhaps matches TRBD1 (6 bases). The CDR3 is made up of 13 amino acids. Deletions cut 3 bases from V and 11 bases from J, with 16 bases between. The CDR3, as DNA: TGTGCCAGCAGTTTTGGTGTGGAGGGGGGGGCTTTCTTT. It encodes CASSFGVEGGAFF.

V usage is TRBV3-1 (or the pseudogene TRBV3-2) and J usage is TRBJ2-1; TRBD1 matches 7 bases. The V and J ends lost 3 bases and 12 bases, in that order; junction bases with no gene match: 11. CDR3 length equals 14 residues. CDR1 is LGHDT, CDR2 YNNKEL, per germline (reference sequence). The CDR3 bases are TGTGCCAGCAGCCAGGGGACAGTGAGGCCTGGGCAGTTCTTC. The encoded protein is CASSQGTVRPGQFF.